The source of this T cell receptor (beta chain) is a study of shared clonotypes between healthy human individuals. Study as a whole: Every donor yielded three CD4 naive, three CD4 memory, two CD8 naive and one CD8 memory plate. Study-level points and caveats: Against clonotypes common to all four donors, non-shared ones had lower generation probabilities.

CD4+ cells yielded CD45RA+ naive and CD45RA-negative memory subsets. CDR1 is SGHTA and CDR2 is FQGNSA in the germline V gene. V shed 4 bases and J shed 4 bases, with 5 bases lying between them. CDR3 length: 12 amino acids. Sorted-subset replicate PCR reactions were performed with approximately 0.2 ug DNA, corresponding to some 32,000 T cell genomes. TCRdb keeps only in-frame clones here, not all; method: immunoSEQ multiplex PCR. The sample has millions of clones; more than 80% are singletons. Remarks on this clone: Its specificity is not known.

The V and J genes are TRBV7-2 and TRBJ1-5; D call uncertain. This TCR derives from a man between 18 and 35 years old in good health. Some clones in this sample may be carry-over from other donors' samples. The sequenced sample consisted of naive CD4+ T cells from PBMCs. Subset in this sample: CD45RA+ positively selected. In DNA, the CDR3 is TGTGCCAGCAGCTCTATAAATCAGCCCCAGCATTTT. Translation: CASSSINQPQHF.